These T cell receptor beta chains were read from a single sample in a study of T cells in Graves' hyperthyroidism and ophthalmopathy. TCRdb reprocessed the multiplex PCR reads with MiXCR, giving one entry per CDR3 protein. The table shows hundreds of thousands of distinct CDR3 sequences, with roughly 25% occurring only once. What was sequenced was blood. Receptors were obtained from a man aged 45 to 65 with Graves' hyperthyroidism. The CDR3 runs from the conserved cysteine through the conserved F or W. D genes are given only for firm matches. Expanded clones are given a class, and other clones once, few, many or no size at all.

clone size	V gene	D gene	J gene	CDR3 protein	CDR3 DNA
many	TRBV11-3	-	TRBJ2-1	CASSLAAGNNEQFF	TGTGCCAGCAGCTTAGCGGCTGGGAACAATGAGCAGTTCTTC
few	TRBV3-1	-	TRBJ2-5	CASSQAAPEETQYF	TGTGCCAGCAGCCAAGCGGCCCCGGAAGAGACCCAGTACTTC
few	TRBV6-2/TRBV6-3	-	TRBJ1-5	CASKDVSNQPQHF	TGTGCCAGCAAGGACGTTAGCAATCAGCCCCAGCATTTT
many	TRBV11-2	-	TRBJ2-2	CASLRAGLTGELFF	TGTGCCAGCCTGAGGGCGGGTCTCACCGGGGAGCTGTTTTTT
few	TRBV2	-	TRBJ1-1	CASISAAGGTEAFF	TGTGCCAGCATTTCTGCGGCGGGTGGCACTGAAGCTTTCTTT
-	TRBV20-1	TRBD1	TRBJ2-2	CSADRGHTGELFF	TGCAGTGCTGACAGGGGGCACACCGGGGAGCTGTTTTTT
few	TRBV19	-	TRBJ2-3	CASSIDLAGGSDTQYF	TGTGCCAGTAGTATAGATCTGGCAGGGGGGTCAGATACGCAGTATTTT
-	TRBV20-1	-	TRBJ2-7	CSARRDVYEQYF	TGCAGTGCTAGACGGGACGTTTACGAGCAGTACTTC
many	TRBV3-1	-	TRBJ1-3	CASSRTGGNTIYF	TGTGCCAGCAGCCGTACAGGGGGAAACACCATATATTTT
few	TRBV20-1	-	TRBJ2-1	CSARTGSSYNEQFF	TGCAGTGCCCGCACAGGGAGCTCCTACAATGAGCAGTTCTTC
many	TRBV29-1	-	TRBJ2-2	CSAGTFRELFF	TGCAGCGCCGGCACGTTTCGGGAGCTGTTTTTT
-	TRBV3-1	-	TRBJ1-2	CASSPRRGVAGYTF	TGTGCCAGCAGCCCCAGACGTGGTGTGGCAGGCTACACCTTC
many	TRBV28	-	TRBJ2-4	CASISVAKNIQYF	TGTGCCAGCATATCCGTAGCCAAAAACATTCAGTACTTC
many	TRBV28	-	TRBJ1-2	CASSLFDYGYTF	TGTGCCAGCAGTTTGTTCGACTATGGCTACACCTTC
few	TRBV2	-	TRBJ1-1	CASQGFLNTEAFF	TGTGCCAGCCAGGGTTTCCTGAACACTGAAGCTTTCTTT
many	TRBV11-2	TRBD1	TRBJ2-7	CASSLWDREYEQYF	TGTGCCAGCAGCTTATGGGACAGGGAATACGAGCAGTACTTC
-	TRBV11-2	-	TRBJ1-1	CASSLPGRTEAFF	TGTGCCAGCAGCTTGCCAGGGAGGACTGAAGCTTTCTTT
-	TRBV24-1	-	TRBJ2-5	CATSDFGTGLEETQYF	TGTGCCACCAGTGATTTTGGGACCGGACTCGAAGAGACCCAGTACTTC
many	TRBV18	TRBD2	TRBJ2-5	CASSPSLAGETQYF	TGTGCCAGCTCACCATCTCTAGCGGGAGAGACCCAGTACTTC
few	TRBV6-2/TRBV6-3	-	TRBJ2-1	CASSIRSHYNEQFF	TGTGCCAGCAGCATCAGGAGCCACTACAATGAGCAGTTCTTC
-	TRBV6-5	TRBD1	TRBJ1-1	CASSYSITGAEAFF	TGTGCCAGCAGTTACTCAATAACAGGGGCTGAAGCTTTCTTT
-	TRBV18	-	TRBJ2-7	CASSPAKKVGEQYF	TGTGCCAGCTCCCCGGCCAAAAAAGTCGGAGAGCAGTACTTC
-	TRBV6-5	TRBD2	TRBJ2-5	CASSYHRLAGVEETQYF	TGTGCCAGCAGTTACCACCGACTAGCGGGAGTCGAAGAGACCCAGTACTTC
-	TRBV18	TRBD2	TRBJ2-1	CASSLATSGMGNEQFF	TGTGCCAGCTCACTGGCGACTAGCGGGATGGGGAATGAGCAGTTCTTC
-	TRBV10-3	-	TRBJ1-2	CAISKFRANNYGYTF	TGTGCCATCTCTAAGTTCAGGGCGAATAACTATGGCTACACCTTC
-	TRBV4-1	TRBD1	TRBJ2-7	CASSRTGTGDYEQYF	TGCGCCAGCAGCCGCACCGGGACAGGGGACTACGAGCAGTACTTC
many	TRBV11-2	TRBD2	TRBJ2-1	CASSLGREVGHEQFF	TGTGCCAGCAGCTTAGGACGGGAGGTGGGCCATGAGCAGTTCTTC
few	TRBV27	TRBD1	TRBJ2-7	CASSPSGTGGYEQYF	TGTGCCAGCAGTCCCTCCGGGACAGGGGGCTACGAGCAGTACTTC
-	TRBV7-9	TRBD2	TRBJ2-7	CASSLTSEVYEQYF	TGTGCCAGCAGCTTGACTAGCGAGGTCTACGAGCAGTACTTC
few	TRBV18	-	TRBJ1-2	CASSPGTPDKRNGGYTF	TGTGCCAGCTCACCGGGGACACCCGACAAGAGAAATGGTGGCTACACCTTC
-	TRBV29-1	TRBD1	TRBJ2-4	CSVTGGEDIQYF	TGCAGCGTTACAGGGGGAGAGGACATTCAGTACTTC
few	TRBV7-9	TRBD1	TRBJ2-5	CASSWNRGLFETQYF	TGTGCCAGCAGCTGGAACAGGGGGCTGTTTGAGACCCAGTACTTC
-	TRBV11-2	-	TRBJ2-2	CASSSPKRIAENTGELFF	TGTGCCAGCAGCTCCCCCAAGAGAATAGCGGAAAACACCGGGGAGCTGTTTTTT
-	TRBV11-3	TRBD1	TRBJ1-1	CASSRQGSSTEAFF	TGTGCCAGCAGCCGACAGGGTAGCAGCACTGAAGCTTTCTTT
many	TRBV5-1	-	TRBJ2-3	CASSNGLTDTQYF	TGCGCCAGCAGCAATGGGCTCACAGATACGCAGTATTTT
-	TRBV10-3	TRBD2	TRBJ2-1	CAIRKREVGGEQFF	TGTGCCATCAGGAAGCGGGAGGTGGGTGGTGAGCAGTTCTTC
few	TRBV3-1	-	TRBJ2-5	CASSGVGQYF	TGTGCCAGCAGTGGGGTAGGACAGTACTTC
few	TRBV12-3/TRBV12-4	-	TRBJ2-2	CACSLGGGRTGELFF	TGTGCCTGCAGTTTAGGTGGGGGGAGGACCGGGGAGCTGTTTTTT